This TCR beta chain was sequenced in a study of blood T cell repertoires in COVID-19. Study-level information: The samples span acute and convalescent COVID-19 from the United States, Italy and Spain. In each case, the material was cDNA or gDNA derived from T cells, B-cell-depleted T cells, or PBMCs.

V was clipped by 1 base and J by 9 bases, with 16 bases between them. Germline V gene sequence: CDR1 MGHRA, CDR2 YSYEKL. CDR3 size: 15 residues. In the source study's methods: Scientists estimated how many nucleated cells there were by amplifying reference gene primers. Using immunoSEQ multiplex PCR, the repertoire was profiled, and TCRdb retains in-frame clones only, with some absent. The DNA gave D and trimming, while V, J and clone size come from that table. Here the sample spans a few hundred thousand clones, approximately 90% being singletons. The TCR originated in a young man with active or convalescent COVID-19. Sequenced sample: peripheral blood. V usage is TRBV4-1 and J usage is TRBJ2-1, with D possibly matching TRBD2 (6 bases). The CDR3 coding sequence is TGCGCCAGCAGCCAAGGGGCGACTAGTTACGGTGAGCAGTTCTTC. Translating gives CASSQGATSYGEQFF.